This T cell receptor (beta chain) was recorded in a study of naive and memory T cell subsets. Overall study findings and caveats: Gini index rose across naive, CM, EM and EMRA in CD4 and CD8. Over 90% of naive TCR sequences appeared only once after error correction, unlike memory subsets. A few larger clonotypes appeared in naive repertoires, especially CD8, possibly memory cells re-expressing CD45RA. There was no ground truth to check naive and memory subset results.

Regarding this clonotype: Its matching antigen is unknown.

Germline-derived CDR1 and CDR2 are MGHRA and YSYEKL. The CDR3 extends over 15 amino acids. The germline V and J ends were trimmed by 1 base and 2 bases, with 11 bases remaining between them. Two oligonucleotides, mixed equimolar, formed the beta constant-region primer covering TRBC1 and TRBC2. The ligated cDNA underwent four PCR rounds using SP2 and nested alpha and beta constant-region primers. TCRdb passed the UMI-ligation and nested PCR reads through MiXCR, listing each CDR3 protein once. Altogether approximately 140,000 distinct CDR3 sequences are present, about 20% being singletons, with the ten largest covering about 0.6%. Four subsets defined by CD45RA and CD27 were sorted after CD3, CD4, CD8 and live/dead staining.

The source of this sequence is a human donor in good health. The sample taken for sequencing was naive CD8+ T cells from blood. The chain uses TRBV4-1 and TRBJ1-2, with a tentative D call TRBD1 (5 bases). The CDR3 loop reads CASSQGQGWNYGYTF. CDR3 nucleotides: TGCGCCAGCAGCCAAGGGCAGGGTTGGAACTATGGCTACACCTTC.